Below, one T cell receptor beta chain is given with its context. This clonotype came up many times. Its antigen has not been determined. Per-base quality was not reported, and no clone a single base away is much larger than it. cDNA synthesis used template-switch 5'RACE with a primer carrying a 10-nucleotide random unique molecular identifier tagging each TCR transcript. Each sequencing run produced over 160 million TCR-beta sequences covering 15-18 subjects. Total RNA was extracted with the RNeasy kit. The KAPA Real-time Library Amplification kit was used to amplify TCR-beta VDJ regions with primers for the TCR constant region and the 5'RACE anchor. Sample indexes and Illumina adaptors were added in a first PCR, after which library yield was increased in a second PCR. The roughly 650 bp TCR product was size-selected on a 2% E-gel SizeSelection system after Ampure bead purification. Before pooling, library quality was checked on a Bioanalyzer, concentration was measured with Qubit, and libraries were quantified with the Kapa Library Quantification kit. An Illumina HiSeq 2500 was used to sequence the libraries paired-end at 2 x 150 bp. To increase sequence diversity, roughly 24-32% phiX was spiked into each library pool. Per the original workflow: The quality-filtered reads were processed with the UMI-based MiGEC pipeline, whose error correction step removed more than 80% of the raw TCR sequences. IMGT germline references were used for alignment of VDJ genes, and clonotypes were defined by a unique CDR3 amino acid sequence together with V-J genes. Clonal expansion, Shannon diversity and CDR3 relatedness were evaluated with VDJtools (CalcPairwiseDistances, ClusterSamples), while phylogenetic trees were built in CLCbio workbench. Using coefficient-of-variation modelling across technical triplicates, the study counted a clone as expanded if it had at least 8 unique UMIs. The raw public reads went through TCRdb reprocessing: fastp at Q25, MiXCR clone calling, in-frame beta chains kept. Each entry merges the rows of one CDR3 protein and shows their most common DNA and genes. The V and J calls were determined by TCRdb, not by the authors. This sample comprises about 49,000 distinct CDR3 sequences, 9% to 10% of them detected only once. The ten largest clones take up under 2% of the sample.

The sample comes from a study of neurological immune-mediated disorders (dated by TCRdb to between 2018 and 2021). Some background on the complete study: The study compared peripheral blood TCR-beta repertoires of HTLV-I-associated myelopathy (HAM/TSP) patients, multiple sclerosis patients and healthy controls using UMI-based sequencing. Longitudinal samples, technical triplicates and paired sorted CD4+ and CD8+ T-cell subsets, alongside PBMC samples, were included among the approximately 98 TCR-beta libraries. Longitudinal HAM/TSP donors and healthy donors each had 3 time-points at intervals of roughly 3-40 months. The cohort was made up of 60 to 75 subjects, consisting of around 14 HAM/TSP patients, around 35 multiple sclerosis patients and about 20 healthy controls.

Including cysteine and phenylalanine, the CDR3 has 15 amino acids. CDR3 DNA only is kept here, 45 bases in frame from base 1. From a lookup of the germline V gene, CDR1 and CDR2 are SGHTA and FQGNSA. V is clipped by 5 bases and J by 5 bases, and the sequence between their germline boundaries is 19 bases long. The time point label corresponds to: longitudinal time-point 1 (baseline). The healthy controls were volunteers from blood banks in Maryland, USA. For the unsorted PBMC libraries, 2 million PBMCs were stored in RNAlater at -80 degrees C until RNA extraction and were used to generate the libraries. PBMCs were separated from peripheral blood using Ficoll-Hypaque density gradient centrifugation and then cryopreserved in liquid nitrogen. Broad study findings and their caveats: TCR clonal expansion was highest in HAM/TSP patients and lowest in MS patients, with MS patients falling below even healthy controls. No identical CDR3 amino acid sequences were shared among expanded clones across subjects, suggesting private TCR-beta repertoires in all groups.

Here the chain combines TRBV7-2 and TRBJ2-7; TRBD2 is a possible D gene, resting on 8 matching bases. This receptor was taken from a woman in her thirties or forties in good health. Material: PBMCs. The sequenced DNA: TGTGCCAGCAGCACCCATAGCGGGACAGTCGACGAGCAGTACTTC. This codes for CASSTHSGTVDEQYF.